This T cell receptor (beta chain) stems from a study of cytomegalovirus exposure and HLA in healthy donors. PCR amplification relied on 60 Vbeta primers (plus 13 Jbeta primers). Only in-frame clones appear in the TCRdb table, and some are missing; sequencing was by immunoSEQ multiplex PCR. The table lists 110,000 to 150,000 clones, over 80% of them singletons. The J segment lost 1 base and the V segment lost 5 bases, leaving 7 bases of the junction unmatched. Germline lookup yields CDR1 LNHDA and CDR2 SQIVND (reference sequence). This CDR3 region has 15 residues. This chain links TRBV19 with TRBJ2-5; 7 nucleotides line up with TRBD2. The sequencing sample was made of PBMCs. The receptor's source is a female donor in good health and CMV-seronegative. This chain's CDR3 is CASSLPAGTQETQYF. For the CDR3, the DNA is TGTGCCAGTAGTCTCCCAGCGGGGACCCAAGAGACCCAGTACTTC.